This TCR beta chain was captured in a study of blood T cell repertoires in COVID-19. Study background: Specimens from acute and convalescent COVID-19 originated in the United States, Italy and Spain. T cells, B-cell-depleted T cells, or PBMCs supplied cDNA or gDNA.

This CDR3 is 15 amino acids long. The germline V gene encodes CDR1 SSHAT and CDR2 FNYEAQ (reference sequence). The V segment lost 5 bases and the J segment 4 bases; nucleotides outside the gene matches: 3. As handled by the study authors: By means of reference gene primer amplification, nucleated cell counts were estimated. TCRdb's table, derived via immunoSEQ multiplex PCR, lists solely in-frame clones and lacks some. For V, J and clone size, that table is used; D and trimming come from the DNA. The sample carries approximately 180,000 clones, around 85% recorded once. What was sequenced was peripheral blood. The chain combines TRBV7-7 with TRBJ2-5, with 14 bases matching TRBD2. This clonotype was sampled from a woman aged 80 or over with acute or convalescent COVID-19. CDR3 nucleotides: TGTGCCAGCAGCCCGGGACTAGCGGGGGCAGAGACCCAGTACTTC. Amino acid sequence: CASSPGLAGAETQYF. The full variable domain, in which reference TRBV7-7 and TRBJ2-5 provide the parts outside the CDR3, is GAGVSQSPRYKVTKRGQDVTLRCDPISSHATLYWYQQALGQGPEFLTYFNYEAQPDKSGLPSDRFSAERPEGSISTLTIQRTEQRDSAMYRCASSPGLAGAETQYFGPGTRLLVL.